This TCR beta chain is drawn from a study of T cells after yellow fever vaccination (dated by TCRdb to about 2019). For context, the study as a whole: The SMART-Seq v4 Ultra Low Input RNA kit was used to prepare libraries from fractions with low cell numbers. To follow T-cell clones before and after primary and booster YFV17D yellow fever vaccination, bulk TCR alpha and beta repertoires were sequenced over time. Two healthy male donors, one aged 18 to 30 and one aged 30 to 40 years, made up the cohort. Blood samples were taken at several timepoints before and after primary and secondary immunization, and bulk PBMC replicates and cell subsets were isolated. Summary of the overall study and its limitations: Most clones expanded after primary vaccination (about 95% of CD4 and roughly 90% of CD8) were re-detected after the booster, suggesting that broad memory maintenance occurred. Compared with the primary T-cell response, the secondary T-cell response was weaker but faster, peaking on day 5 rather than day 15. Because only two donors were included in the study, the extent to which the findings can be generalized is limited. A small fraction of clonotypes appeared in both the CD4 and CD8 compartments, likely as a result of convergent recombination. Because abundant contaminating clonotypes from the bulk population could be contained in FACS-sorted repertoires, computational filtering was required.

This clonotype was seen more than once but under ten times. Its antigen is unknown. Per-base quality was not reported, and no clone a single base away is much larger than it. The trim is 2 bases for V and 4 bases for J, with a gap of 10 bases between the germline ends. The CDR3 measures 13 amino acids from cysteine to phenylalanine. This entry keeps only the CDR3 DNA: 39 bases, framed from base 1. As encoded in the germline V gene (reference sequence), CDR1 is DFQATT while CDR2 is SNEGSKA. The sample's treatment or condition label, decoded: live attenuated yellow fever vaccine strain. A standard Ficoll-Paque protocol was used to isolate PBMCs from peripheral blood. CD4 and CD8 T-cell fractions were isolated with Dynabeads CD4 and CD8 positive selection kits. RNA was extracted with TriZol from bulk PBMCs, CD4 and CD8 fractions, and dextramer-positive and dextramer-negative fractions. Synthesis of TCR cDNA relied on 5'RACE template switching, a step that introduced a universal primer site along with unique molecular identifiers. Priming for cDNA synthesis came from both the TCR alpha and TCR beta constant segments. Two PCR steps were used to amplify libraries, with sample barcodes and sequencing adapters being added in the second step. Libraries were sequenced on Illumina HiSeq 2500 (2x100 bp) or NovaSeq (2x150 bp). The original pipeline was this. Demultiplexing of reads and collapsing into UMI consensus sequences were performed with MIGEC, and V(D)J alignment was carried out with MiXCR. Clonotypes responding to the vaccine were identified with edgeR on replicate PBMC samples, with the criteria of FDR below 0.01 and a log2 fold change above 5 up to day 15. Bulk clonotypes were assigned CD4 or CD8 identity according to which sequenced CD4 or CD8 repertoire held them at higher abundance. The public reads were quality trimmed at Q25 with fastp and then assembled into clones with MiXCR by TCRdb, keeping productive beta chains. Every distinct CDR3 protein forms one entry, paired with its most common genes and DNA. TCRdb's processing, not the authors', yielded these V and J calls. The sample includes 200,000 to 300,000 distinct CDR3 sequences, with over 10% observed a single time. The ten largest clones capture 0.45% to 0.65% of the sample.

This TCR came from a man aged 25-45 years who received the YFV17D yellow fever vaccine. The chain couples TRBV20-1 to TRBJ2-3; a confident D gene designation cannot be given. The sample here was CD4+ T cells sorted from PBMCs, taken 45 days after the yellow fever booster vaccination. The CDR3 amino acid sequence is: CSARSVGPDTQYF. Here is the DNA: TGCAGTGCTAGATCCGTAGGTCCAGATACGCAGTATTTT.